This T cell receptor beta chain was identified in a study of immune cell composition in non-small cell lung cancer. The method was immunoSEQ multiplex PCR; TCRdb's version includes in-frame clones alone and lacks a portion of them. The sample shows 13,000 to 15,000 clones, 81% of them seen only once. CDR3 length: 17 amino acids. The V and J ends lost 4 bases and 0 bases respectively, with 16 bases between them. Germline CDR1 reads LNHDA; CDR2 reads SQIVND (reference sequence). This sequence was found in a human donor with non-small cell lung cancer. Sequenced sample: lung tumor tissue. The V call is TRBV19, the J call TRBJ1-3; D is undetermined. In nucleotides, the CDR3 is TGTGCCAGTAGTAAACGAGGCCGGAAAGACTCTGGAAACACCATATATTTT. Amino acid sequence: CASSKRGRKDSGNTIYF.